This T cell receptor beta chain was recorded in a study of control samples from healthy donors and cancer patients. The protocol was immunoSEQ multiplex PCR, while the TCRdb copy is restricted to in-frame clones and leaves out a portion. The data show 90,000 to 150,000 clones, roughly 88% seen once. This clone was seen only once. The length of the CDR3 is 17 residues. V gave up 2 bases and J gave up 5 bases; unmatched junction bases: 13. Germline-derived CDR1 and CDR2 are SGHTA and FQGNSA. The source of this sequence is a man in his forties or fifties in good health. Sample: blood. The V and J genes are TRBV7-2 and TRBJ2-5, with 8 bases fitting TRBD2. CDR3 in amino acids: CASSLSTDRGGRETQYF. As DNA, the CDR3 is TGTGCCAGCAGCTTAAGTACGGACCGGGGGGGCAGGGAGACCCAGTACTTC.